The present T cell receptor beta chain was sequenced within a study of neurological immune-mediated disorders. TCRdb reanalysed the 5' RACE reads using MiXCR and keeps one entry per CDR3 protein. The sample records tens of thousands of distinct CDR3 sequences, 3% to 4.5% being singletons. This clonotype has ten or more counts. J was trimmed by 3 bases and V by 4 bases; bases with no gene match: 6. The length of the CDR3 is 15 residues. The germline V gene has CDR1 DFQATT and CDR2 SNEGSKA (reference sequence). The V call is TRBV20-1, the J call TRBJ2-1; the match to TRBD2 covers 10 bases. The sequenced sample was PBMCs. The sequence derives from a man aged 55 to 70 with multiple sclerosis. The CDR3 sequence: CSAMSGRDFYNEQFF. For the CDR3, the DNA is TGCAGTGCTATGAGCGGGAGGGATTTCTACAATGAGCAGTTCTTC.